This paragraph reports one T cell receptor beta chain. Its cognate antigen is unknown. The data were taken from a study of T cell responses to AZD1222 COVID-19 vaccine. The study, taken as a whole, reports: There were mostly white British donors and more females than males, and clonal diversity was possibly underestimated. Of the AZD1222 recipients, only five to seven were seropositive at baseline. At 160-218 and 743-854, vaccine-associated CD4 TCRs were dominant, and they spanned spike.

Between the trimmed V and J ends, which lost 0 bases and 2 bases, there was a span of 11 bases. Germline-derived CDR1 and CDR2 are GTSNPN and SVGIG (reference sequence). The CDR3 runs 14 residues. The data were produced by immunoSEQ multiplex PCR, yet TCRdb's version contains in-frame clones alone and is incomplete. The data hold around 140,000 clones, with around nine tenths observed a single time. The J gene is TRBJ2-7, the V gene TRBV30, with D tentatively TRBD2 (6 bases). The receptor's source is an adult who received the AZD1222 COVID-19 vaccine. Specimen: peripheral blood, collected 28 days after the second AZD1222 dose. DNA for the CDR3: TGTGCCTGGAGTGTAGGCGGGGCAGCCTACGAGCAGTACTTC. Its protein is CAWSVGGAAYEQYF.